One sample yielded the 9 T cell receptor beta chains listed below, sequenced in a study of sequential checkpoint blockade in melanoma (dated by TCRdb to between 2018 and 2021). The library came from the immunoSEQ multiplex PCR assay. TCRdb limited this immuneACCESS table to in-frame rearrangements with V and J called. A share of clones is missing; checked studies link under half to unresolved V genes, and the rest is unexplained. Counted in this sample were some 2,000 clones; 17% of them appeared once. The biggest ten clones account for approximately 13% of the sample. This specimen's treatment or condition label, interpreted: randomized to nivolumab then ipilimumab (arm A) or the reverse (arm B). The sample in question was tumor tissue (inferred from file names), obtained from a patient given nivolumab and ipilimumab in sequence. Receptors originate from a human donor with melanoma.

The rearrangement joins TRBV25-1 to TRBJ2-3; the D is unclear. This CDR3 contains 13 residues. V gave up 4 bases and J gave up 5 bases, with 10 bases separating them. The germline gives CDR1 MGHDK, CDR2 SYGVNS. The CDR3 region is CASSGGGEDTQYF. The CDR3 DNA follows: TGTGCCAGCAGTGGCGGTGGGGAAGATACGCAGTATTTT.

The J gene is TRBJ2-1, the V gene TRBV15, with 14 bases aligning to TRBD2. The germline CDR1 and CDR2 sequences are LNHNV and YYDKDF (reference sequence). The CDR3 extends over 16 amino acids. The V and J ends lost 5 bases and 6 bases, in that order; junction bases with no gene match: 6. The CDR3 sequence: CATSGRTSGGINEQFF. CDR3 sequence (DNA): TGTGCCACCAGCGGGCGGACTAGCGGGGGGATCAATGAGCAGTTCTTC.

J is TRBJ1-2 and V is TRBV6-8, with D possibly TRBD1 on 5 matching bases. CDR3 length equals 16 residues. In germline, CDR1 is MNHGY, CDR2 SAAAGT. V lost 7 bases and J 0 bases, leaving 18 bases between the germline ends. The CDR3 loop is CASNDPGLGTNYGYTF. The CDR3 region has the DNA TGTGCCAGCAACGATCCGGGACTAGGGACTAACTATGGCTACACCTTC.

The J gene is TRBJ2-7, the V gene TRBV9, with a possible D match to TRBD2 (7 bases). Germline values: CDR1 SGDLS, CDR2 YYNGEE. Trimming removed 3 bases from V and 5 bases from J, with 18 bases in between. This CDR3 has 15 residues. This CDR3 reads CASSEGQGRGNEQYF. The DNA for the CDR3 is TGTGCCAGCAGCGAGGGGCAGGGGAGGGGGAACGAGCAGTACTTC.

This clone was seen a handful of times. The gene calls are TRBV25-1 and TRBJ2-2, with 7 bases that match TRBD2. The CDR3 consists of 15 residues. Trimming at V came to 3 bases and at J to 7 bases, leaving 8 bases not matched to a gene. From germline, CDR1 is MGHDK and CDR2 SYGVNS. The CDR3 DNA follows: TGTGCCAGCAGTGATGACGGGGGGAGGGTCGGGGAGCTGTTTTTT. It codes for CASSDDGGRVGELFF.

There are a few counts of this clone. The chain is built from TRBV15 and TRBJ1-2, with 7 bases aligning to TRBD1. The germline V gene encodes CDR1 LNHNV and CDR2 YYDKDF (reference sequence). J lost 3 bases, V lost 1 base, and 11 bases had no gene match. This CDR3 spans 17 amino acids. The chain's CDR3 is CATSRAGGGQKYYGYTF. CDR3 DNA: TGTGCCACCAGCAGAGCAGGGGGGGGACAGAAGTACTATGGCTACACCTTC.

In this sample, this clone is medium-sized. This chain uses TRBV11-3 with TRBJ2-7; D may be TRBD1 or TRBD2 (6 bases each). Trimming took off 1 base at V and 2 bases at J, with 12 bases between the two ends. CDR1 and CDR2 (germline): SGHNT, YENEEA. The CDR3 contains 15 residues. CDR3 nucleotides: TGTGCCAGCAGCTTAGTTCCGGGGGCCGCCTACGAGCAGTACTTC. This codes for CASSLVPGAAYEQYF.

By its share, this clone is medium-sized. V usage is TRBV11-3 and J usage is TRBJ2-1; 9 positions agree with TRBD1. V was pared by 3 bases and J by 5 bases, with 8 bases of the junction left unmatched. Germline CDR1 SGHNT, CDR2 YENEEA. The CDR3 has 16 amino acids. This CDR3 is CASSLVTGGKDNEQFF. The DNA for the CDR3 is TGTGCCAGCAGCTTGGTGACAGGGGGAAAGGACAATGAGCAGTTCTTC.

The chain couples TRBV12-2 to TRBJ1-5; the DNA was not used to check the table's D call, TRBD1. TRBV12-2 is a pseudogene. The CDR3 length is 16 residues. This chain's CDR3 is CASDTTGDSSNQPQHF. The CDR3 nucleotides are TGTGCCAGTGATACTACAGGGGATAGTAGCAATCAGCCCCAGCATTTT.